This is a list of T cell receptor beta chains from one sample in a study of CD8+ T cells in alopecia areata. Sequencing was performed with immunoSEQ multiplex PCR; in TCRdb, only in-frame clones are kept and a portion is missing. The sample holds about 200,000 clones, roughly 60% seen once. The starting material was CD4+ T cells sorted from blood, obtained at week 24, from a patient treated with tofacitinib. The receptor set was obtained from a human donor with alopecia areata. The CDR3 runs from the conserved cysteine through the conserved F or W. The D gene is left open where the match is weak. Clone size is not always given. Where it is, it says once, few, many or a class for expanded clones.

V,size,D,J,CDR3,DNA
TRBV7-9,NA,NA,TRBJ2-6,CASSPVLSGANVLTF,TGTGCCAGCAGCCCAGTCCTCTCTGGGGCCAACGTCCTGACTTTC
TRBV29-1,NA,NA,TRBJ2-3,CSVDHTDTQYF,TGCAGCGTGGACCACACAGATACGCAGTATTTT
TRBV25-1,NA,NA,TRBJ2-7,CASSSGAYSYEQYF,TGTGCCAGCAGTTCAGGGGCCTATTCTTACGAGCAGTACTTC
TRBV7-2,NA,NA,TRBJ2-6,CASSLDSGANVLTF,TGTGCCAGCAGCTTAGACTCTGGGGCCAACGTCCTGACTTTC
TRBV18,NA,TRBD1,TRBJ2-2,CASSAGTGKTGELFF,TGTGCCAGCTCGGCCGGGACAGGAAAAACCGGGGAGCTGTTTTTT
TRBV29-1,NA,NA,TRBJ2-2,CSVGGTHTGELFF,TGCAGCGTTGGTGGAACCCACACCGGGGAGCTGTTTTTT
TRBV27,NA,NA,TRBJ2-5,CASSPGQYQTQYF,TGTGCCAGCAGTCCCGGACAGTATCAGACCCAGTACTTC
TRBV29-1,NA,NA,TRBJ2-7,CSAASGFAEQYF,TGCAGCGCCGCCTCGGGATTTGCGGAGCAGTACTTC
TRBV29-1,NA,NA,TRBJ2-1,CSVVRGATYNEQFF,TGCAGCGTTGTTCGGGGGGCCACTTACAATGAGCAGTTCTTC
TRBV29-1,few,NA,TRBJ1-1,CSSSGTTEAFF,TGCAGTTCGTCGGGAACTACTGAAGCTTTCTTT
TRBV14,NA,NA,TRBJ1-2,CASSHRDKRGYGYTF,TGTGCCAGCAGCCACAGGGACAAGAGGGGCTATGGCTACACCTTC
TRBV29-1,NA,NA,TRBJ1-1,CSVGIDPSSTEAFF,TGCAGCGTTGGTATAGATCCGAGTAGCACTGAAGCTTTCTTT
TRBV27,few,NA,TRBJ1-1,CASSLLGANTEAFF,TGTGCCAGCAGTTTGTTAGGGGCGAACACTGAAGCTTTCTTT
TRBV27,NA,TRBD1,TRBJ1-6,CASSSRQGLGNSPLHF,TGTGCCAGCAGTTCCCGACAGGGTCTTGGGAATTCACCCCTCCACTTT
TRBV5-1,NA,TRBD2,TRBJ2-5,CASSSGLAGQETQYF,TGCGCCAGCAGTTCGGGACTAGCGGGACAAGAGACCCAGTACTTC
TRBV2,NA,NA,TRBJ2-1,CASKASEDNEQFF,TGTGCCAGCAAGGCTAGCGAGGACAATGAGCAGTTCTTC
TRBV21-1,NA,NA,TRBJ2-6,CASSKVGETGANVLTF,TGTGCCAGCAGCAAAGTGGGCGAAACTGGGGCCAACGTCCTGACTTTC
TRBV29-1,few,TRBD1,TRBJ2-1,CSATTGGDEQFF,TGCAGCGCTACGACAGGGGGGGATGAGCAGTTCTTC
TRBV28,NA,NA,TRBJ2-3,CASSLFSRATQYF,TGTGCCAGCAGTTTATTCAGTAGGGCTACGCAGTATTTT
TRBV11-2,NA,NA,TRBJ1-2,CASSLEGRYGYTF,TGTGCCAGCAGCTTAGAGGGCCGCTATGGCTACACCTTC
TRBV20-1,few,NA,TRBJ1-2,CSATDGDGYTF,TGCAGTGCCACGGACGGGGACGGCTACACCTTC
TRBV4-3,NA,NA,TRBJ1-2,CASSQGVQGYTF,TGCGCCAGCAGTCAAGGCGTACAAGGCTACACCTTC